This T cell receptor beta chain came from a study of beta chain features in type 1 diabetes. The study, taken as a whole, reports: Patients with Type 1 diabetes showed moderately but significantly shorter TCRB CDR3s in all four CD4+ subsets. For patients, the naive, central memory and Treg TCRB repertoires appeared more alike than for healthy donors.

Germline CDR1 is SGHDT and CDR2 is YYEEEE. With V trimmed by 0 bases and J by 9 bases, 8 bases remained unmatched. This CDR3 is built from 15 residues. cDNA synthesis used the whole RNA isolate, giving expressed TCRB sequences. The table came from immunoSEQ multiplex PCR; TCRdb's copy has only in-frame clones and leaves some out. Altogether 230,000 or so clones are present, around 15% being singletons, with the ten largest covering approximately 0.081%. Purity exceeding 95% was reached by all sorted populations. Points on this clone: Its antigen is still unknown.

Sequencing used naive CD4+ T cells from blood. This TCR derives from a man aged 30-40 years with type 1 diabetes. This sequence joins TRBV5-6 and TRBJ2-1; 8 bases agree with TRBD1. The CDR3 coding sequence is TGTGCCAGCAGCTTGGCCGAAGGACAGGGCAGTGAGCAGTTCTTC. It is translated as CASSLAEGQGSEQFF.